This entry concerns a single T cell receptor (beta chain). Its specific antigen is unknown. Base qualities were left out, and no much larger clone turns up one base away. The data belong to a study of T cell repertoires in cytomegalovirus infection (dated by TCRdb to 2018 to 2020). Some background on the complete study: The HLA type of each donor mattered for the analysis, because public TCR beta signatures pointed to carriage of CMV infection along with the matching HLA type. Results and caveats for the whole study, not just this receptor: The ex vivo response was dominated by HLA-C-restricted CMV-specific TCR beta clonotypes, and the single most frequent clonotype in two of eight donors was supplied by these HLA-C-restricted clonotypes. Carriers of CMV infection plus the relevant HLA type were discriminated by the cumulative frequency of public TCR beta family members in the study cohort and in an independent approximately 360-donor cohort.

TCRdb names Illumina HiSeq 1500 as the instrument used. Clones were called with MiXCR by TCRdb after fastp trimmed the public reads at Q25, and only in-frame beta chains were retained. Each record represents a unique CDR3 protein, reported with the most common genes and DNA among its rows. The sample has 490,000 or so distinct CDR3 sequences on record, about 11% of them singletons. The top ten clonotypes cover roughly a tenth of the sample. V is pared back by 3 bases and J by 5 bases, with 13 bases lying between the germline termini. The germline V gene (reference sequence) supplies CDR1 DFQATT and CDR2 SNEGSKA. The CDR3 numbers 13 residues from cysteine through phenylalanine. Only CDR3 DNA remains: 39 bases, in frame from the first base.

The receptor's source is a human donor in good health (CMV status not recorded). Some clones in this sample may be carry-over from other donors' samples. The rearranged chain carries TRBV20-1 and TRBJ2-5; no D gene is confidently identified. Sequencing input: PBMCs. The DNA sequence is as follows: TGCAGTGCTAGGCTAGGGCCGAGGGAGACCCAGTACTTC. Translated, it reads CSARLGPRETQYF.